This T cell receptor beta chain was recovered during a study of ipilimumab plus nivolumab after autologous stem cell transplantation. This CDR3 contains 14 residues. CDR1 and CDR2 from the germline V gene are MNHEY and SVGAGI. Trimming shortened V by 6 bases and J by 5 bases, and 17 bases separated the two germline ends. Assay: immunoSEQ multiplex PCR; the TCRdb copy retains only in-frame clones and omits some. The repertoire consists of tens of thousands of clones, with around 80% occurring once and the leading ten covering roughly 2.2%. The genes are TRBV6-5 and TRBJ2-7; D is ambiguous. This sample comprised PBMCs, obtained in a trial of ipilimumab plus nivolumab as post-transplant consolidation. This clonotype originated in a male donor with diffuse large B-cell lymphoma. The CDR3 loop reads CASRSLRGPDEQYF. The CDR3 DNA follows: TGTGCCAGCAGGAGCCTCAGAGGCCCAGACGAGCAGTACTTC.